This T cell receptor beta chain was sequenced for a study of T cells expressing NK-cell markers. Whole-study findings and limits: A handful of donors showed these clonotypes also leading the CD3+CD56-NKG2C+ fraction.

TCRdb re-analyzed the 5' RACE reads; it lists each CDR3 protein once, without DNA. This sample's table reports over 120,000 distinct CDR3 sequences. Regarding this clonotype: Antigen specificity is unknown.

The CDR3 has 12 residues. The chain links TRBV12-3 or TRBV12-4 to TRBJ2-6. Sequences were obtained from blood T cells: a sorted CD56 or NKG2C T cell subset, CD4+ or CD8+ T cells, or bulk PBMC T cells (not recorded which). The receptor was derived from a man younger than 35 in good health. The CDR3 spells CASRSGANVLTF.